The 9 T cell receptor beta chains reported below all come from one sample, sequenced in a study of blood T cell repertoires in COVID-19 (TCRdb year 2020). The library was generated by the immunoSEQ multiplex PCR assay. What TCRdb holds here is the immuneACCESS table cut down to in-frame rearrangements. Part of the clones is not present; checked against another copy, under half of the missing clones reflect an unresolved V gene, and the others are unexplained. The sample records roughly 160,000 clones, under 90% of which are singletons. The biggest ten clones account for 3% to 3.5% of the sample. The material sequenced was PBMCs or T cells enriched from blood (not recorded which). The receptors here all came from a woman aged 55 to 70 who had recovered from COVID-19.

J is TRBJ2-3 and V is TRBV5-8, with 11 bases matching TRBD2. Germline V lookup: CDR1 SGHTS, CDR2 YDEGEE. Trimming at V came to 5 bases and at J to 3 bases, leaving 8 bases not matched to a gene. The CDR3 is 16 amino acids. CDR3 sequence (DNA): TGTGCCAGCAGGACGGGACTAGCGGCATTAACAGATACGCAGTATTTT. Translated: CASRTGLAALTDTQYF.

The V gene is TRBV29-1, the J gene TRBJ2-7; D possibly corresponds to TRBD1 (6 bases). The V and J ends lost 7 bases and 3 bases respectively, with 10 bases between them. This CDR3 comprises 11 residues. The germline V gene has CDR1 SQVTM and CDR2 ANQGSEA. DNA for the CDR3: TGCAGCGCCAACAGGGTCTACGAGCAGTACTTC. Protein product: CSANRVYEQYF.

The J gene is TRBJ1-4, the V gene TRBV5-8, with TRBD1 matching over 7 bases. The CDR3 is made up of 15 amino acids. Trimming removed 4 bases from V and 4 bases from J; junction bases left unmatched: 7. Germline V gene sequence: CDR1 SGHTS, CDR2 YDEGEE. CDR3 loop: CASSGGQLLNEKLFF. The CDR3 DNA reads TGTGCCAGCAGCGGGGGACAGCTTCTTAATGAAAAACTGTTTTTT. Supplemented by reference TRBV5-8 and TRBJ1-4, the full variable domain reads EAGVTQSPTHLIKTRGQQATLRCSPISGHTSVYWYQQALGLGLQFLLWYDEGEERNRGNFPPRFSGRQFPNYSSELNVNALELEDSALYLCASSGGQLLNEKLFFGSGTQLSVL.

The chain is built from TRBV6-5 and TRBJ2-7, with 7 positions matching TRBD2. Losses at the gene ends were 6 bases for V and 2 bases for J; bases not matched to a gene: 7. Germline V gene lookup returns CDR1 MNHEY and CDR2 SVGAGI. The CDR3 extends over 14 amino acids. Here the CDR3 reads CASRRLASPYEQYF. The CDR3 nucleotides are TGTGCCAGCAGGCGACTAGCATCCCCCTACGAGCAGTACTTC.

V and J are TRBV5-1 and TRBJ2-5; 11 nucleotides match TRBD1. The length of the CDR3 is 15 residues. Germline CDR1 reads SGHRS; CDR2 reads YFSETQ. Trimming removed 2 bases from V and 5 bases from J; junction bases left unmatched: 5. CDR3 bases: TGCGCCAGCAGCTTCGGACAGGGGGCGGGGGAGACCCAGTACTTC. This codes for CASSFGQGAGETQYF.

The V gene is TRBV19, the J gene TRBJ1-4; TRBD1 agrees at 10 bases. CDR1 and CDR2 from the germline V gene are LNHDA and SQIVND (reference sequence). Losses at the gene ends were 10 bases for V and 4 bases for J; bases not matched to a gene: 12. The CDR3 totals 16 residues. CDR3 DNA sequence: TGTGCCACCACGCCGGGACAGGGGAAGGGTAATGAAAAACTGTTTTTT. It translates to CATTPGQGKGNEKLFF. Combining the CDR3 with reference TRBV19 and TRBJ1-4 gives the whole variable domain DGGITQSPKYLFRKEGQNVTLSCEQNLNHDAMYWYRQDPGQGLRLIYYSQIVNDFQKGDIAEGYSVSREKKESFPLTVTSAQKNPTAFYLCATTPGQGKGNEKLFFGSGTQLSVL.

The V gene is TRBV4-1, the J gene TRBJ2-7; D is perhaps TRBD1 (5 bases). The CDR3 is 15 amino acids. Germline V CDR1 and CDR2: MGHRA, YSYEKL. Between the trimmed V and J ends, which lost 1 base and 2 bases, there was a span of 12 bases. The CDR3 region is CASSQGSRAPYEQYF. CDR3 DNA sequence: TGCGCCAGCAGCCAAGGGTCCAGGGCCCCCTACGAGCAGTACTTC.

The chain employs TRBV10-3 and TRBJ1-5; 10 bases fit TRBD1. Germline-derived CDR1 and CDR2 are ENHRY and SYGVKD. J lost 5 bases, V lost 10 bases, and 5 bases had no gene match. This CDR3 comprises 13 residues. The CDR3 DNA reads as TGTGCCACTCAGACAGGGGGCCATCAGCCCCAGCATTTT. Protein product: CATQTGGHQPQHF.

The chain is built from TRBV5-4 and TRBJ1-1; a possible D gene is TRBD1 (5 bases). The CDR3 has 13 amino acids. Germline-derived CDR1 and CDR2 are SGHNT and YYREEE (reference sequence). Trimming took off 5 bases at V and 5 bases at J, with 13 bases between the two ends. The CDR3 nucleotides read TGTGCCAGCAGTACCTGGGGGGGGACTGAAGCTTTCTTT. Encoded protein: CASSTWGGTEAFF.